The next 3 T cell receptor beta chains were all read from a single sample in a study of vaccination effects on CD4 cells after COVID-19. These receptors are not linked to any known antigen. TCRdb's copy holds only in-frame clones and misses some; the assay was immunoSEQ multiplex PCR. The table has 21,000 or so clones, roughly 80% seen once. ViraFEST used viral peptide pools to expand antigen-specific CD4+ T cells before sequencing. Upon completion of approximately ten days in culture, CD4+ T cells were isolated. This individual contracted SARS-CoV-2 between March and December 2020, as verified by PCR. The sequenced sample was CD4+ T cells from PBMCs cultured with a peptide pool, obtained before COVID-19 vaccination. The receptor source for this set is a human donor who had a prior SARS-CoV-2 infection.

The V and J genes are TRBV12-5 and TRBJ2-3, with TRBD1 identical over 7 bases. The CDR3 is 16 residues long. In germline, CDR1 is LGHNT, CDR2 FRNRAP. With 1 base clipped from V and 1 base from J, the junction kept 5 bases outside the gene matches. The CDR3, as DNA: TGTGCTAGTGGTTTGGCGATCGGGACAGGCACAGATACGCAGTATTTT. This translates into CASGLAIGTGTDTQYF.

The chain joins TRBV19 to TRBJ2-3; D may be TRBD2 (5 bases). CDR1 and CDR2 (germline): LNHDA, SQIVND (reference sequence). V lost 5 bases, J lost 2 bases, and 11 bases lay in between. This CDR3 region has 14 residues. CDR3 DNA: TGTGCCAGTAGTGTCAAAGCGGACACAGATACGCAGTATTTT. Translating gives CASSVKADTDTQYF.

This chain uses TRBV29-1 with TRBJ2-2; 14 nucleotides match TRBD2. This CDR3 has 16 amino acids. Germline CDR1 and CDR2: SQVTM and ANQGSEA. V shed 4 bases, J shed 3 bases, and the junction held 4 bases outside the gene matches. The chain's CDR3 is CSVGWGLAGDTGELFF. The CDR3 region has the DNA TGCAGCGTTGGGTGGGGACTAGCGGGAGACACCGGGGAGCTGTTTTTT.